The present T cell receptor beta chain was sequenced within a study of blood T cell repertoires in COVID-19. About the research overall: Sites across the United States, Italy and Spain contributed samples from acute and convalescent COVID-19.

As originally analysed: The assay estimated nucleated cells by amplifying reference gene primers. The table came from immunoSEQ multiplex PCR; TCRdb's copy has only in-frame clones and leaves some out. V and J calls and clone size are given by that table; D and trimming were obtained from the DNA. The table includes more than 300,000 clones, 89% detected once. Per germline, CDR1 SGHVS and CDR2 FNYEAQ. V trimming: 5 bases; J trimming: 4 bases; junction bases outside the gene matches: 12. The CDR3 spans 17 residues. Recruits, aged roughly 18 to 95 years, lived in 24 US areas. V usage is TRBV7-6 and J usage is TRBJ2-3; 10 positions match TRBD1. The clonotype was recovered from a woman aged 25 to 45 who had recovered from COVID-19. The sample comprised PBMCs or T cells enriched from blood (not recorded which). The CDR3 loop is CASSQIWDRGWADTQYF. For the CDR3, the DNA is TGTGCCAGCAGCCAGATATGGGACAGGGGCTGGGCAGATACGCAGTATTTT.